A selection of T cell receptor beta chains follows, all from one sample in a study of cytomegalovirus exposure and HLA in healthy donors. Clones were sequenced by immunoSEQ multiplex PCR, and TCRdb holds only the in-frame ones, with some missing. Found here are 140,000 or so clones, more than 85% of them singletons; the top ten hold 0.69%. The specimen sequenced was PBMCs. The receptors were gathered from a man in his late teens or twenties in good health and CMV-seronegative. Both conserved end residues are part of each CDR3. The D gene is left open where the match is weak. Where a row states a size, it is once, few, many or the class of an expanded clone; other rows omit it.

TRBJ2-4 | 15 | NA | TRBV9 | TRBD2 | CASSVGAGAENIQYF | TGTGCCAGCAGCGTAGGAGCGGGAGCGGAGAACATTCAGTACTTC
TRBJ2-3 | 14 | NA | TRBV6-6 | TRBD1 | CASNLQGATDTQYF | TGTGCCAGTAACTTACAGGGGGCAACGGATACGCAGTATTTT
TRBJ1-4 | 16 | NA | TRBV15 | NA | CATSRGDISTNEKLFF | TGTGCCACCAGCAGAGGGGACATCTCAACTAATGAAAAACTGTTTTTT
TRBJ1-3 | 15 | NA | TRBV6-5 | TRBD1 | CASTAATGEGNTIYF | TGTGCCAGCACCGCAGCCACAGGGGAAGGAAACACCATATATTTT
TRBJ2-3 | 17 | NA | TRBV5-1 | NA | CASSLVFSETNTDTQYF | TGCGCCAGCAGCTTGGTTTTCAGCGAGACGAACACAGATACGCAGTATTTT
TRBJ1-4 | 14 | once | TRBV7-8 | NA | CASSLVPGGGKLFF | TGTGCCAGCAGCTTAGTCCCCGGGGGGGGAAAACTGTTTTTT
TRBJ2-1 | 16 | once | TRBV19 | NA | CASSIGGVGSYNEQFF | TGTGCCAGTAGTATCGGGGGAGTTGGGTCCTACAATGAGCAGTTCTTC
TRBJ1-1 | 15 | once | TRBV10-1 | TRBD1 | CASSGPGQGDTEAFF | TGCGCCAGCAGTGGACCGGGACAGGGGGACACTGAAGCTTTCTTT
TRBJ2-2 | 13 | NA | TRBV19 | NA | CASESGSTGELFF | TGTGCCAGTGAAAGCGGGTCCACCGGGGAGCTGTTTTTT
TRBJ1-2 | 13 | NA | TRBV19 | TRBD1 | CASSMGQNYGYTF | TGTGCCAGTAGTATGGGACAGAACTATGGCTACACCTTC
TRBJ1-4 | 16 | once | TRBV5-1 | NA | CASSLAPPGSNEKLFF | TGCGCCAGCAGCTTAGCACCCCCGGGATCTAATGAAAAACTGTTTTTT
TRBJ2-3 | 15 | NA | TRBV7-9 | TRBD1 | CASSLVSGGTDTQYF | TGTGCCAGCAGCTTAGTGTCAGGGGGTACAGATACGCAGTATTTT
TRBJ2-3 | 11 | NA | TRBV11-3 | NA | CASSLSDTQYF | TGTGCCAGCAGCTTATCTGATACGCAGTATTTT
TRBJ1-1 | 17 | few | TRBV5-1 | NA | CASSYLLSHYENTEAFF | TGCGCCAGCAGCTACCTACTTTCCCATTACGAGAACACTGAAGCTTTCTTT
TRBJ2-5 | 15 | NA | TRBV9 | NA | CASSPLRAGRETQYF | TGTGCCAGCAGCCCCCTACGCGCGGGGAGGGAGACCCAGTACTTC
TRBJ2-7 | 14 | NA | TRBV5-1 | TRBD1 | CASSANRGGYEQYF | TGCGCCAGCAGCGCGAACAGGGGCGGCTACGAGCAGTACTTC
TRBJ1-6 | 16 | NA | TRBV21-1 | NA | CASSRKSDTRGSPLHF | TGTGCCAGCAGCCGCAAATCGGACACACGAGGTTCACCCCTCCACTTT
TRBJ2-3 | 16 | NA | TRBV7-3 | NA | CASAPGKGLGIDTQYF | TGTGCCAGCGCACCAGGGAAAGGGTTAGGGATAGATACGCAGTATTTT
TRBJ2-3 | 15 | NA | TRBV5-4 | TRBD2 | CASSLVAGGTDTQYF | TGTGCCAGCAGCTTGGTGGCGGGGGGCACAGATACGCAGTATTTT
TRBJ2-3 | 16 | NA | TRBV5-4 | TRBD2 | CASSSGLARSTDTQYF | TGTGCCAGCAGCTCGGGACTAGCGAGGAGCACAGATACGCAGTATTTT
TRBJ1-5 | 16 | NA | TRBV6-1 | NA | CASSDTRESRNQPQHF | TGTGCCAGCAGTGATACTAGGGAATCGCGCAATCAGCCCCAGCATTTT
TRBJ2-1 | 13 | NA | TRBV6-1 | NA | CASSSRSYNEQFF | TGTGCCAGCAGCTCCAGATCCTACAATGAGCAGTTCTTC
TRBJ2-7 | 15 | NA | TRBV4-1 | NA | CASSQDQVRSYEQYF | TGCGCCAGCAGCCAAGATCAGGTTAGAAGCTACGAGCAGTACTTC
TRBJ1-1 | 13 | NA | TRBV19 | TRBD1 | CASSTVTGEEAFF | TGTGCCAGTAGTACCGTGACAGGGGAGGAAGCTTTCTTT
TRBJ1-5 | 13 | NA | TRBV7-7 | NA | CASSPGFDQPQHF | TGTGCCAGCAGCCCCGGGTTCGATCAGCCCCAGCATTTT
TRBJ2-5 | 12 | NA | TRBV30 | TRBD2 | CAWNLAEETQYF | TGTGCCTGGAATCTAGCGGAAGAGACCCAGTACTTC
TRBJ2-2 | 16 | NA | TRBV25-1 | TRBD1 | CASSDRTGLGTGELFF | TGTGCCAGCAGTGACCGGACAGGTCTGGGCACCGGGGAGCTGTTTTTT
TRBJ2-5 | 13 | NA | TRBV19 | NA | CASSAGRQETQYF | TGTGCCAGTAGTGCGGGACGGCAAGAGACCCAGTACTTC
TRBJ1-1 | 16 | NA | TRBV6-1 | NA | CASSESGQLLNTEAFF | TGTGCCAGCAGTGAAAGCGGCCAACTCCTAAACACTGAAGCTTTCTTT
TRBJ2-1 | 19 | NA | TRBV7-6 | TRBD2 | CASSLDLAGTIASYNEQFF | TGTGCCAGCAGCTTAGATCTAGCGGGGACTATCGCGTCCTACAATGAGCAGTTCTTC
TRBJ2-3 | 14 | NA | TRBV7-6 | NA | CASSLGGETDTQYF | TGTGCCAGCAGCTTAGGGGGAGAGACGGATACGCAGTATTTT
TRBJ1-5 | 13 | NA | TRBV9 | NA | CASSSGSNQPQHF | TGTGCCAGCTCCTCGGGAAGCAATCAGCCCCAGCATTTT
TRBJ2-4 | 13 | NA | TRBV29-1 | TRBD1 | CSVDQGAEDIQYF | TGCAGCGTTGATCAGGGGGCCGAAGACATTCAGTACTTC
TRBJ2-1 | 14 | NA | TRBV11-3 | TRBD2 | CASTVGRGYNEQFF | TGTGCCAGCACCGTGGGGCGGGGGTACAATGAGCAGTTCTTC
TRBJ1-3 | 16 | once | TRBV10-1 | TRBD1 | CASRFQGAVSGNTIYF | TGCGCCAGCAGGTTTCAGGGGGCGGTTTCTGGAAACACCATATATTTT
TRBJ2-7 | 16 | NA | TRBV18 | TRBD1 | CASSPLGTGKSYEQYF | TGTGCCAGCTCACCACTAGGGACAGGGAAGTCCTACGAGCAGTACTTC
TRBJ2-2 | 16 | NA | TRBV6-6 | NA | CASSNPLALRTGELFF | TGTGCCAGCAGTAACCCTCTAGCCTTAAGGACCGGGGAGCTGTTTTTT
TRBJ2-3 | 16 | NA | TRBV9 | TRBD2 | CASSVYLAGGTDTQYF | TGTGCCAGCAGCGTCTATCTAGCGGGGGGGACAGATACGCAGTATTTT
TRBJ2-1 | 15 | NA | TRBV27 | TRBD2 | CASSFLAGGSSEQFF | TGTGCCAGCAGTTTTCTAGCGGGAGGCTCTTCTGAGCAGTTCTTC
TRBJ1-6 | 15 | few | TRBV7-3 | TRBD1 | CASSLIGQGNSPLHF | TGTGCCAGCAGCTTAATCGGACAGGGGAATTCACCCCTCCACTTT
TRBJ1-5 | 15 | NA | TRBV7-8 | NA | CASSLDRGGNQPQHF | TGTGCCAGCAGCTTAGATCGGGGGGGGAATCAGCCCCAGCATTTT
TRBJ2-2 | 15 | NA | TRBV29-1 | TRBD2 | CSAGTSGSKNGELFF | TGCAGCGCTGGGACTAGCGGGAGCAAGAACGGGGAGCTGTTTTTT
TRBJ1-2 | 15 | NA | TRBV28 | TRBD1 | CASSAGQAGSYGYTF | TGTGCCAGCAGTGCGGGACAGGCGGGAAGCTATGGCTACACCTTC
TRBJ1-1 | 14 | once | TRBV25-1 | TRBD1 | CASSELDRGTEAFF | TGTGCCAGCAGTGAATTGGACAGGGGGACTGAAGCTTTCTTT
TRBJ1-2 | 13 | few | TRBV2 | TRBD1 | CASSLGQYNGYTF | TGTGCCAGCAGCCTGGGACAGTATAATGGCTACACCTTC